This T cell receptor (beta chain) was documented in a study of blood T cell repertoires in COVID-19. Study at large: T cells, B-cell-depleted T cells, or PBMCs supplied cDNA or gDNA.

Sequencing used immunoSEQ multiplex PCR; TCRdb keeps in-frame clones, though not all of them. The sample shows 250,000 to 400,000 clones, approximately 87% of them seen only once. V was shortened by 6 bases and J by 10 bases, with 18 bases between the two germline ends. Germline loops: CDR1 MDHEN, CDR2 SYDVKM. The CDR3 is 13 amino acids. The sequenced sample consisted of peripheral blood. The chain employs TRBV28 and TRBJ1-1; no definite D call. The sequence derives from a woman in her twenties or thirties with COVID-19, enrolled during active disease. CDR3: CASSPEVAVIAFF. The CDR3 DNA is TGTGCCAGCAGCCCGGAAGTCGCGGTAATAGCTTTCTTT.